This is a list of T cell receptor beta chains from one sample in a study of cytomegalovirus exposure and HLA in healthy donors. Here immunoSEQ multiplex PCR was the method, and the copy in TCRdb shows in-frame clones only, minus some. The table includes around 63,000 clones, around 78% detected once. The material sequenced was PBMCs. Every receptor here comes from a middle-aged man in good health and CMV-seronegative. Each CDR3 is given with its conserved first and last residue. The D gene is left open where the match is weak. Only some rows state a clone size, as once, few, many or a class for expanded clones.

d_gene,j_gene,v_gene,abundance,CDR3nt,CDR3aa
-,TRBJ2-3,TRBV11-3,-,TGTGCCAGCAGCTTCGGGGGAGGAAGGGACACAGATACGCAGTATTTT,CASSFGGGRDTDTQYF
-,TRBJ2-7,TRBV28,-,TGTGCCAGCACCCTACAGGGTTGGGGTTACGAGCAGTACTTC,CASTLQGWGYEQYF
-,TRBJ1-2,TRBV21-1,once,TGTGCCAGCAGCAAGGGGGGGGGCTTGAGGGGCTACACCTTC,CASSKGGGLRGYTF
-,TRBJ2-5,TRBV7-3,-,TGTGCCAGCAGCTTAGGCGGAGGGGAGCAGTACTTC,CASSLGGGEQYF
TRBD1,TRBJ1-1,TRBV9,-,TGTGCCAGCAGCGCGACGACAGGGCTCACTGAAGCTTTCTTT,CASSATTGLTEAFF
-,TRBJ2-1,TRBV10-2,-,TGCGCCAGCAGTGAGTCTCAACAAGTTGGGTTCTTC,CASSESQQVGFF
-,TRBJ1-6,TRBV7-6,-,TGTGCCAGCAGCTTAGACGGGTCAAATGGTTCACCCCTCCACTTT,CASSLDGSNGSPLHF
TRBD2,TRBJ2-7,TRBV5-4,-,TGTGCCAGCAGCACGGGACTAGCGGGAGGCGAGCAGTACTTC,CASSTGLAGGEQYF
-,TRBJ2-3,TRBV9,-,TGTGCCAGCAGCGTAGCTATACAGACAGGATGGGCAGATACGCAGTATTTT,CASSVAIQTGWADTQYF
-,TRBJ2-2,TRBV7-9,-,TGTGCCAGCAGCCCACGACCCGGCGGGTCGGGCGGGGAGCTGTTTTTT,CASSPRPGGSGGELFF
TRBD2,TRBJ2-5,TRBV27,-,TGTGCCAGCTCTGGGGGGGTTCTGGAGACCCAGTACTTC,CASSGGVLETQYF
TRBD1,TRBJ2-7,TRBV19,-,TGTGCCAGTAGTATGGGAAGGGACAGATCCTACGAGCAGTACTTC,CASSMGRDRSYEQYF